This T cell receptor (beta chain) was identified in a study of identical twins. TCRdb re-called the 5' RACE reads through MiXCR, storing one row per CDR3 protein. The sample yields approximately 690,000 distinct CDR3 sequences, 5.5% to 7.5% seen once. The CDR3 has 17 amino acids. After removal of 3 bases from V and 7 bases from J, the junction contained 13 bases not matched to a gene. The sequencing sample was made of naive T cells sorted from blood. The source is a man aged 18 to 30 in good health. The rearrangement joins TRBV12-3 or TRBV12-4 to TRBJ2-2, with 8 bases identical to TRBD2. CDR3 in amino acids: CASSFSRFGTRVGELFF. The CDR3 DNA sequence: TGTGCCAGCAGTTTTTCTAGATTCGGGACTAGAGTCGGGGAGCTGTTTTTT.